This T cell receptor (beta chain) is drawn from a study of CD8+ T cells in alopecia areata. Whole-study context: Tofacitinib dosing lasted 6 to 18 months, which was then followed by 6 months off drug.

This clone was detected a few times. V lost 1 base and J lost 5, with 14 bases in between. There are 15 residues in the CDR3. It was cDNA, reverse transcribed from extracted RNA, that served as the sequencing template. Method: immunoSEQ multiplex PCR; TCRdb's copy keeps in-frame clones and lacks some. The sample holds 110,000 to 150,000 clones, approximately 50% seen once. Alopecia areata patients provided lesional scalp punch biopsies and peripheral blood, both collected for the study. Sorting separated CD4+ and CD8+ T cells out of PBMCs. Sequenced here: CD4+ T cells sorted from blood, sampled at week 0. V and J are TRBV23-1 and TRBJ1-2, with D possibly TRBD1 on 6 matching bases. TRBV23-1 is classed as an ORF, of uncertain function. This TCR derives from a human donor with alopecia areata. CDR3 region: CASSQCRGRAYGYTF. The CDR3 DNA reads TGCGCCAGCAGTCAATGCAGGGGACGGGCATATGGCTACACCTTC.